Listed below are T cell receptor beta chains from one sample, sequenced in a study of shared clonotypes between healthy human individuals. Clones were sequenced by immunoSEQ multiplex PCR, and TCRdb holds only the in-frame ones, with some missing. The data hold 400,000 to 500,000 clones, with around 78% observed a single time. Sequencing was carried out using PBMCs. The origin of the receptors is a woman aged 35 to 49 in good health. Some clones in this sample may be carry-over from other donors' samples. The CDR3 runs from the conserved cysteine through the conserved F or W. D genes are given only for firm matches. A clone size is listed for some rows: how often the clone was seen (once, few, many), or a class if it is expanded.

V: TRBV4-2; D: .; size: few; J: TRBJ2-1; CDR3: CASSQYGGRYEQFF; DNA: TGTGCCAGCAGCCAATATGGGGGTAGGTATGAGCAGTTCTTC
V: TRBV28; D: .; size: .; J: TRBJ1-2; CDR3: CASSLDVTGGGYTF; DNA: TGTGCCAGCAGTTTAGACGTGACAGGCGGGGGCTACACCTTC
V: TRBV7-3; D: TRBD2; size: .; J: TRBJ2-3; CDR3: CASSLTGLAHTDTQYF; DNA: TGTGCCAGCAGCTTAACCGGACTAGCGCACACAGATACGCAGTATTTT
V: TRBV27; D: .; size: .; J: TRBJ2-7; CDR3: CASSLVSTYEQYF; DNA: TGTGCCAGCAGTTTGGTCAGCACCTACGAGCAGTACTTC
V: TRBV15; D: TRBD1; size: .; J: TRBJ1-1; CDR3: CATSMTGTTEAFF; DNA: TGTGCCACCAGCATGACAGGGACCACTGAAGCTTTCTTT
V: TRBV5-6; D: TRBD1; size: .; J: TRBJ2-2; CDR3: CASSLGRGLSSGELFF; DNA: TGTGCCAGCAGCTTGGGAAGGGGGCTTTCTTCCGGGGAGCTGTTTTTT
V: TRBV29-1; D: .; size: .; J: TRBJ1-1; CDR3: CSVDGMNTEAFF; DNA: TGCAGCGTGGACGGAATGAACACTGAAGCTTTCTTT
V: TRBV19; D: TRBD1; size: few; J: TRBJ2-5; CDR3: CASEARQGTETQYF; DNA: TGTGCCAGCGAGGCCAGACAGGGAACGGAGACCCAGTACTTC
V: TRBV28; D: .; size: .; J: TRBJ2-1; CDR3: CASSPPLNEQFF; DNA: TGTGCCAGCAGTCCCCCGCTCAATGAGCAGTTCTTC
V: TRBV7-3; D: .; size: .; J: TRBJ1-1; CDR3: CASSLGRANTEAFF; DNA: TGTGCCAGCAGCCTTGGACGGGCGAACACTGAAGCTTTCTTT